This T cell receptor beta chain was profiled in a study of OX40 agonist ivuxolimab in advanced cancers. About the study: Ivuxolimab is an agonistic anti-OX40 (CD134) antibody, and patients were treated with it. Patients were treated with intravenous ivuxolimab, dosed at 0.01 to 10 mg/kg and infused every 2 weeks.

The J segment lost 1 base and the V segment lost 3 bases, leaving 7 bases of the junction unmatched. In germline, CDR1 is SGHRS, CDR2 YFSETQ. The CDR3 runs to 16 residues. TCRdb keeps only in-frame clones here, not all; method: immunoSEQ multiplex PCR. The table lists more than 55,000 clones, approximately 90% of them singletons. The receptor comes from an adult with an advanced solid tumor such as melanoma, head and neck, liver or kidney cancer. The sequencing used CD4+ or CD8+ T cells sorted from blood, collected in a trial of the OX40 agonist ivuxolimab. This sequence joins TRBV5-1 and TRBJ2-5; TRBD1 aligns across 9 bases. The CDR3 region has the DNA TGCGCCAGCAGCTACTCCGGGACAGGGTTCCAAGAGACCCAGTACTTC. It codes for CASSYSGTGFQETQYF.